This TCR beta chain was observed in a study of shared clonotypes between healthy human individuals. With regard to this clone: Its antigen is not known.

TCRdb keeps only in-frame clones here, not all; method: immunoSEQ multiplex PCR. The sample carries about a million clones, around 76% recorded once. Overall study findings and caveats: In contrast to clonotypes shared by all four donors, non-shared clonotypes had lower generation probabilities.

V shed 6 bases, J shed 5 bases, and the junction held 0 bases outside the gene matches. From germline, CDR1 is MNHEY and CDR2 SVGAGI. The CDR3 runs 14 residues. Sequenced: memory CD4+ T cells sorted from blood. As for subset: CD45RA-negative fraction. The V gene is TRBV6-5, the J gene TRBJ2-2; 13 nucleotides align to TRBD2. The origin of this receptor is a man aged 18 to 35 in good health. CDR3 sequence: CASRLAGGTGELFF. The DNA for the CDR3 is TGTGCCAGCAGACTAGCGGGGGGGACCGGGGAGCTGTTTTTT.